One and the same sample provided the 14 T cell receptor beta chains below, sequenced in a study of cytomegalovirus exposure and HLA in healthy donors (dated by TCRdb to the late 2010s). The protocol used for the library was the immunoSEQ multiplex PCR assay. This is the immuneACCESS table as TCRdb keeps it, with only in-frame sequences that have V and J called. A part of the clones is gone; compared with another copy, unresolved V genes explain less than half, and the rest is unexplained. The sample yields some 100,000 clones; roughly 82% were counted once. The ten largest clones take up about 5.3% of the sample. Sample: PBMCs. The receptors come from a man in his late teens or twenties in good health and CMV-seronegative.

This chain joins TRBV15 and TRBJ1-2; 7 nucleotides align to TRBD1. Looked up from germline, CDR1 is LNHNV and CDR2 is YYDKDF (reference sequence). This CDR3 comprises 15 residues. With V trimmed by 0 bases and J by 5 bases, 6 bases remained unmatched. CDR3 coding DNA: TGTGCCACCAGCAGAGAAGAGGGGGCGATTTATGGCTACACCTTC. Its protein product is CATSREEGAIYGYTF.

The chain uses TRBV30 and TRBJ1-6; 8 bases agree with TRBD1. In germline, CDR1 is GTSNPN, CDR2 SVGIG (reference sequence). The CDR3 loop spans 13 amino acids. With V trimmed by 2 bases and J by 10 bases, 4 bases remained unmatched. The CDR3 DNA follows: TGTGCCTGGAGTCTGGACAGGGACTCACCCCTCCACTTT. This translates into CAWSLDRDSPLHF.

The V and J genes are TRBV6-5 and TRBJ1-3; D remains ambiguous. V shed 4 bases and J shed 0 bases, with 10 bases lying between them. The CDR3 sequence is 15 residues long. Germline-derived CDR1 and CDR2 are MNHEY and SVGAGI. The CDR3 spells CASSFRESSGNTIYF. The CDR3 DNA is TGTGCCAGCAGTTTTCGAGAGAGCTCTGGAAACACCATATATTTT.

CDR3 amino acids: CASGAGGTSKKETQYF. As DNA, the CDR3 is TGTGCTAGTGGCGCCGGGGGGACAAGTAAGAAAGAGACCCAGTACTTC. The chain has TRBV12-5 and TRBJ2-5, with D perhaps matching TRBD2 (7 bases). Germline V gene data show CDR1 as LGHNT and CDR2 as FRNRAP. The V gene lost 6 bases and the J gene lost 3 bases, with 20 bases spanning the gap. This CDR3 is 16 amino acids long.

The V gene is TRBV4-1, the J gene TRBJ1-4; D might be TRBD1 (6 bases). CDR1 and CDR2 (germline): MGHRA, YSYEKL. CDR3 size: 15 residues. Trimming stripped 4 bases from V and 6 bases from J, with 15 bases between. CDR3 sequence (DNA): TGCGCCAGCAGCCGCAAGGGGGTGGCGGATGAAAAACTGTTTTTT. It yields the protein CASSRKGVADEKLFF.

This chain joins TRBV5-4 and TRBJ1-4; D call uncertain. V was clipped by 4 bases and J by 1 base, with 11 bases between them. Germline V gene sequence: CDR1 SGHNT, CDR2 YYREEE (reference sequence). There are 15 residues in the CDR3. Here the CDR3 DNA reads TGTGCCAGCAGCAGACGGAGGGAAACTAATGAAAAACTGTTTTTT. Translation: CASSRRRETNEKLFF.

V gene TRBV19 combines with J gene TRBJ2-7; a possible D gene is TRBD1 (5 bases). Germline values: CDR1 LNHDA, CDR2 SQIVND (reference sequence). The ends were cut back, 7 bases at V and 0 bases at J, with 13 bases in the middle. The CDR3 totals 14 residues. This CDR3 reads CASTKGLDSYEQYF. The CDR3 DNA reads as TGTGCCAGTACAAAGGGGCTAGACTCCTACGAGCAGTACTTC. Drawing the rest from reference TRBV19 and TRBJ2-7, the complete variable domain is DGGITQSPKYLFRKEGQNVTLSCEQNLNHDAMYWYRQDPGQGLRLIYYSQIVNDFQKGDIAEGYSVSREKKESFPLTVTSAQKNPTAFYLCASTKGLDSYEQYFGPGTRLTVT.

The chain carries TRBV13 and TRBJ1-2; 9 bases match TRBD1. There are 17 residues in the CDR3. V was pared by 0 bases and J by 1 base, with 6 bases of the junction left unmatched. Per germline, CDR1 PRHDT and CDR2 FYEKMQ (reference sequence). The CDR3 is CASSLGGQGSVNYGYTF. The CDR3 region has the DNA TGTGCCAGCAGCTTAGGAGGACAGGGGTCGGTTAACTATGGCTACACCTTC.

This rearrangement joins TRBV9 to TRBJ2-1; D is unclear. This CDR3 has 14 residues. V lost 0 bases and J 4 bases, leaving 8 bases between the germline ends. The germline CDR1 and CDR2 sequences are SGDLS and YYNGEE. The CDR3 sequence: CASSVVDRYNEQFF. CDR3 sequence (DNA): TGTGCCAGCAGCGTAGTAGATCGGTACAATGAGCAGTTCTTC.

The chain employs TRBV29-1 and TRBJ2-7, with 9 bases lining up with TRBD1. The CDR3 loop spans 15 amino acids. The V gene end was trimmed by 0 bases and the J gene end by 2 bases; junction bases not matched to a gene: 5. Germline CDR1 is SQVTM and CDR2 is ANQGSEA. The CDR3 sequence is CSVEDGDRETYEQYF. CDR3 nucleotide sequence: TGCAGCGTTGAAGATGGGGACAGGGAAACCTACGAGCAGTACTTC.

The chain carries TRBV27 and TRBJ1-2; D is possibly TRBD1 (5 bases). Trimming removed 3 bases from V and 4 bases from J, with 12 bases in between. This CDR3 is 14 amino acids long. Germline-derived CDR1 and CDR2 are MNHEY and SMNVEV (reference sequence). CDR3: CASSFSRQSYGYTF. In DNA form, the CDR3 reads TGTGCCAGCAGTTTCTCCCGACAGTCCTATGGCTACACCTTC.

This rearrangement joins TRBV7-9 to TRBJ2-6; 7 bases map to TRBD1. V gave up 6 bases and J gave up 0 bases; unmatched junction bases: 8. The germline gives CDR1 SEHNR, CDR2 FQNEAQ (reference sequence). This CDR3 contains 17 residues. The CDR3 loop reads CASSLRTGSSGANVLTF. CDR3 nucleotide sequence: TGTGCCAGCAGTCTTAGGACAGGCTCCTCTGGGGCCAACGTCCTGACTTTC. Variable domain in full (rest from reference TRBV7-9 and TRBJ2-6): DTGVSQNPRHKITKRGQNVTFRCDPISEHNRLYWYRQTLGQGPEFLTYFQNEAQLEKSRLLSDRFSAERPKGSFSTLEIQRTEQGDSAMYLCASSLRTGSSGANVLTFGAGSRLTVL.

This chain links TRBV12-5 with TRBJ1-1, with a possible D match to TRBD1 (6 bases). The germline CDR1 and CDR2 sequences are LGHNT and FRNRAP. Trimming stripped 3 bases from V and 3 bases from J, with 20 bases between. The CDR3 is 17 residues long. The CDR3 DNA is TGTGCTAGTGGTTTCCGCCGGGGGGGCCGCTTGGACACTGAAGCTTTCTTT. Translated: CASGFRRGGRLDTEAFF.

This chain joins TRBV27 and TRBJ1-6; the D gene is possibly TRBD1 (6 bases). CDR3 length: 16 amino acids. V was trimmed by 6 bases and J by 5 bases, leaving 17 bases between them. CDR1 is MNHEY and CDR2 is SMNVEV in the germline V gene (reference sequence). The CDR3 DNA is TGTGCCAGCAGACCCTTGGGGGACACGAATAATTCACCCCTCCACTTT. Translated: CASRPLGDTNNSPLHF.